This is a list of T cell receptor beta chains from one sample in a study of shared clonotypes between healthy human individuals. Generated by immunoSEQ multiplex PCR, the TCRdb table keeps only in-frame clones and is missing some. This sample has around 510,000 clones, with 95% to 97% found just once. The source material was naive CD4+ T cells sorted from blood. These receptors all come from a woman between 25 and 40 years old in good health. CDR3s include the opening cysteine and the closing phenylalanine or tryptophan. The D gene is left open where the match is weak. The listing skips clone size in some rows; elsewhere it reads once, few, many or a size class.

clone size	V gene	D gene	J gene	CDR3 protein	CDR3 DNA
once	TRBV5-1	.	TRBJ1-1	CASSFGSQGTEAFF	TGCGCCAGCAGCTTTGGTTCGCAGGGCACTGAAGCTTTCTTT
.	TRBV10-3	.	TRBJ2-7	CAISGGYEQYF	TGTGCCATCAGTGGGGGCTACGAGCAGTACTTC
.	TRBV28	.	TRBJ2-7	CARRLLCCEQYF	TGTGCCAGACGACTACTATGCTGCGAGCAGTACTTC
.	TRBV7-6	.	TRBJ2-3	CASSLGTTDTQYF	TGTGCCAGCAGCTTAGGGACCACAGATACGCAGTATTTT
.	TRBV10-2	.	TRBJ1-2	CASSESGVGAGVYGYTF	TGCGCCAGCAGTGAGTCGGGGGTGGGGGCTGGCGTATATGGCTACACCTTC
.	TRBV4-2	TRBD2	TRBJ2-2	CASSLGVTGLSGLAGYTGELFF	TGTGCCAGCAGCCTAGGCGTTACAGGATTGTCGGGACTAGCGGGGTACACCGGGGAGCTGTTTTTT
.	TRBV5-1	.	TRBJ2-7	CASSFHGTSNYEQYF	TGCGCCAGCAGCTTTCACGGGACCTCAAATTACGAGCAGTACTTC
.	TRBV11-3	.	TRBJ2-2	CASTSGQGTGELFF	TGTGCCAGCACCTCGGGGCAGGGCACCGGGGAGCTGTTTTTT
.	TRBV7-6	.	TRBJ2-7	CASSQRLGAASYEQYF	TGTGCCAGCAGCCAGCGACTGGGCGCGGCCTCCTACGAGCAGTACTTC
.	TRBV10-1	TRBD2	TRBJ2-2	CASSWTSGNTGELFF	TGCGCCAGCAGTTGGACTAGCGGAAACACCGGGGAGCTGTTTTTT
.	TRBV27	TRBD1	TRBJ1-3	CASRSTGGSTGNTIYF	TGTGCCAGCAGATCCACAGGGGGCTCTACTGGAAACACCATATATTTT
.	TRBV19	TRBD1	TRBJ1-4	CASTSPGQGYMSEKLFF	TGTGCCAGTACCTCCCCGGGACAGGGTTACATGAGTGAAAAACTGTTTTTT
.	TRBV29-1	TRBD2	TRBJ2-1	CSAHRGVGLRNEQFF	TGCAGCGCGCACCGGGGGGTGGGACTTAGGAATGAGCAGTTCTTC
.	TRBV10-3	TRBD2	TRBJ2-2	CASGPAGAGGELFF	TGTGCCTCCGGGCCAGCGGGAGCGGGCGGGGAGCTGTTTTTT
.	TRBV2	.	TRBJ2-7	CASSEASGYSYEQYF	TGTGCCAGCAGTGAAGCTAGCGGCTACTCCTACGAGCAGTACTTC
.	TRBV19	TRBD1	TRBJ2-7	CASSPTGGQIYEQYF	TGTGCCAGTAGTCCGACAGGGGGACAAATCTACGAGCAGTACTTC
.	TRBV27	TRBD1	TRBJ1-2	CASSPDRGSVYGYTF	TGTGCCAGCAGCCCGGACAGGGGGTCTGTCTATGGCTACACCTTC
.	TRBV7-2	TRBD2	TRBJ2-1	CASSLMGLEQFF	TGTGCCAGCAGCTTAATGGGACTAGAGCAGTTCTTC
.	TRBV5-1	.	TRBJ2-3	CASSLAGDTQYF	TGCGCCAGCAGCTTGGCGGGGGATACGCAGTATTTT
.	TRBV14	.	TRBJ1-1	CASSQSRNTEAFF	TGTGCCAGCAGCCAGTCAAGGAACACTGAAGCTTTCTTT
.	TRBV28	TRBD2	TRBJ2-7	CASSMTGTSGSSEQYF	TGTGCCAGCAGTATGACCGGGACTAGCGGGAGTTCCGAGCAGTACTTC
.	TRBV14	TRBD1	TRBJ2-7	CASSQVRTLRGSYEQYF	TGTGCCAGCAGCCAAGTCAGGACCCTCAGGGGGTCCTACGAGCAGTACTTC
.	TRBV2	TRBD1	TRBJ1-1	CASYRQGNTEAFF	TGTGCCAGCTATAGACAGGGTAACACTGAAGCTTTCTTT
.	TRBV15	.	TRBJ1-2	CATSRVPNYGYTF	TGTGCCACCAGCAGGGTCCCTAACTATGGCTACACCTTC
.	TRBV18	.	TRBJ2-4	CASSPPYYPQSTLAKNIQYF	TGTGCCAGCTCACCACCGTATTACCCACAATCAACACTAGCCAAAAACATTCAGTACTTC
.	TRBV27	.	TRBJ2-7	CASRTPGIGQTTYEQYF	TGTGCCAGCAGAACCCCGGGCATCGGACAGACAACCTACGAGCAGTACTTC
.	TRBV18	.	TRBJ2-3	CASSPQYGGSDTQYF	TGTGCCAGCTCACCACAGTATGGAGGTTCAGATACGCAGTATTTT
once	TRBV18	TRBD1	TRBJ1-1	CASSSTGDSNTEAFF	TGTGCCAGCTCGTCGACAGGGGATTCCAACACTGAAGCTTTCTTT
.	TRBV7-2	.	TRBJ1-4	CASRQTVTNEKLFF	TGTGCCAGCAGGCAGACAGTTACCAATGAAAAACTGTTTTTT
.	TRBV10-2	TRBD2	TRBJ2-7	CASSERPSGSSDQAYEQYF	TGCGCCAGCAGTGAGAGGCCTAGCGGGAGTTCTGACCAGGCCTACGAGCAGTACTTC
.	TRBV18	.	TRBJ2-5	CASSPGRQETQYF	TGTGCCAGCTCACCAGGTAGACAAGAGACCCAGTACTTC
.	TRBV7-2	.	TRBJ2-7	CASSFRGGDEQYF	TGTGCCAGCAGCTTCAGGGGAGGGGACGAGCAGTACTTC
.	TRBV6-4	.	TRBJ2-7	CASSDSRIPRTHEQYF	TGTGCCAGCAGTGACTCACGGATCCCCCGAACCCACGAGCAGTACTTC
.	TRBV27	TRBD2	TRBJ2-7	CASSTGGAPYEQYF	TGTGCCAGCAGCACGGGAGGCGCACCCTACGAGCAGTACTTC
.	TRBV29-1	TRBD2	TRBJ2-5	CSGGLAGMETQYF	TGCAGCGGGGGACTAGCGGGAATGGAGACCCAGTACTTC
.	TRBV5-8	.	TRBJ2-7	CASRLVGSSYEQYF	TGTGCCAGCAGATTGGTGGGGAGCTCCTACGAGCAGTACTTC
once	TRBV5-1	.	TRBJ2-5	CASSLASSVTQYF	TGCGCCAGCAGCTTGGCTAGCTCTGTGACCCAGTACTTC
.	TRBV6-6	.	TRBJ2-7	CASRTTSLAEQYF	TGTGCCAGCAGAACTACTAGTTTAGCCGAGCAGTACTTC
.	TRBV4-1	.	TRBJ1-3	CASSQAQGGPLGNTIYF	TGCGCCAGCAGCCAAGCCCAAGGGGGGCCCCTTGGAAACACCATATATTTT
.	TRBV20-1	.	TRBJ2-7	CSARDQYEQYF	TGCAGTGCTAGAGATCAGTACGAGCAGTACTTC
.	TRBV7-9	TRBD2	TRBJ2-1	CASSLRTSGPYNEQFF	TGTGCCAGCAGCTTGAGGACTAGCGGGCCCTACAATGAGCAGTTCTTC
.	TRBV15	.	TRBJ2-3	CATSREAAPSPTDTQYF	TGTGCCACCAGCAGAGAGGCAGCCCCAAGCCCCACAGATACGCAGTATTTT
.	TRBV15	TRBD1	TRBJ2-7	CATSRGTDRAYEQYF	TGTGCCACCAGCAGGGGTACGGACAGGGCCTACGAGCAGTACTTC
.	TRBV27	.	TRBJ2-2	CASSLGVGSDTGELFF	TGTGCCAGCAGCCTAGGGGTCGGGTCGGACACCGGGGAGCTGTTTTTT
.	TRBV6-1	TRBD1	TRBJ1-2	CASSEVGTGNWYGYTF	TGTGCCAGCAGTGAAGTGGGGACAGGGAATTGGTATGGCTACACCTTC
.	TRBV9	.	TRBJ2-2	CASSVGGDNTGELFF	TGTGCCAGCAGCGTAGGAGGGGATAACACCGGGGAGCTGTTTTTT
.	TRBV28	.	TRBJ2-6	CASSLPAGVNGANVLTF	TGTGCCAGCAGTTTACCGGCAGGGGTGAACGGGGCCAACGTCCTGACTTTC
.	TRBV5-1	.	TRBJ2-2	CASRDYRGGGGELFF	TGCGCCAGCAGGGACTACCGCGGAGGGGGCGGGGAGCTGTTTTTT
.	TRBV28	.	TRBJ1-2	CASSLDHSWGYTF	TGTGCCAGCAGTTTAGATCACAGTTGGGGCTACACCTTC
.	TRBV19	.	TRBJ2-3	CASSTPREMDTQYF	TGTGCCAGTAGTACCCCCAGGGAGATGGATACGCAGTATTTT
once	TRBV5-1	.	TRBJ2-2	CASSLDQLPGVLTGELFF	TGCGCCAGCAGCTTGGATCAATTACCGGGAGTGTTGACCGGGGAGCTGTTTTTT
.	TRBV29-1	.	TRBJ2-7	CSFTGLSYEQYF	TGCAGCTTTACGGGACTTTCCTACGAGCAGTACTTC
.	TRBV28	TRBD2	TRBJ2-3	CASSLLGREPDTQYF	TGTGCCAGCAGTTTACTCGGGAGGGAGCCAGATACGCAGTATTTT
.	TRBV18	.	TRBJ1-1	CASSPGIIETFF	TGTGCCAGCTCACCCGGCATTATCGAAACTTTCTTT
few	TRBV18	TRBD1	TRBJ1-1	CASSGTGADTEAFF	TGTGCCAGCTCAGGGACAGGGGCGGACACTGAAGCTTTCTTT